These 27 T cell receptor beta chains were all obtained from the same sample, sequenced in a study of human T cells and chemical hapten exposure. Total RNA came from unfractionated whole blood. A single record per CDR3 protein comes from TCRdb applying MiXCR to the 5' RACE reads. The sample lists over 70,000 distinct CDR3 sequences, about 15% occurring once. The receptors originated from a female donor in good health.

The chain couples TRBV15 to TRBJ1-5; tentative D call: TRBD1 (6 bases). Germline CDR1 LNHNV, CDR2 YYDKDF (reference sequence). V shed 2 bases and J shed 4 bases, with 12 bases lying between them. The CDR3 consists of 15 residues. The CDR3 protein is CATSRWGGPNQPQHF. CDR3 bases: TGTGCCACCAGCAGATGGGGGGGCCCTAATCAGCCCCAGCATTTT.

This clonotype was seen a few times. The gene calls are TRBV2 and TRBJ1-2; weak D call: TRBD1 (6 bases). The CDR3 loop spans 14 amino acids. Per germline, CDR1 SNHLY and CDR2 FYNNEI. The ends were cut back, 6 bases at V and 0 bases at J, with 11 bases in the middle. CDR3 sequence reads: CASRVQGANYGYTF. CDR3 in DNA: TGTGCCAGCAGAGTACAGGGAGCTAACTATGGCTACACCTTC.

This clonotype has only a few counts. The chain combines TRBV5-1 with TRBJ1-4; D is unclear. This CDR3 comprises 14 residues. From germline, CDR1 is SGHRS and CDR2 YFSETQ. The V and J ends lost 0 bases and 4 bases respectively, with 7 bases between them. CDR3 sequence (DNA): TGCGCCAGCAGCTTGGGAGTAAATAATGAAAAACTGTTTTTT. As protein: CASSLGVNNEKLFF.

This clonotype appeared a few times. The chain recombines TRBV20-1 with TRBJ2-3; D remains ambiguous. The CDR3 extends over 15 amino acids. The V end lost 3 bases, the J end lost 6 bases, and 19 bases lay between the germline ends. CDR1 and CDR2 (germline): DFQATT, SNEGSKA (reference sequence). In nucleotides, the CDR3 is TGCAGTGCTAGGTTTGGTAGGGCCGGTGTGGATACGCAGTATTTT. Protein: CSARFGRAGVDTQYF.

This clonotype was seen ten or more times. In DNA form, the CDR3 reads TGTGCCAGCAGTTTAACGACAACAGGGAACACTGAAGCTTTCTTT. This translates into CASSLTTTGNTEAFF. The chain recombines TRBV6-5 with TRBJ1-1, with D possibly matching TRBD1 (5 bases). This CDR3 region has 15 residues. Germline values: CDR1 MNHEY, CDR2 SVGAGI. V was pared by 4 bases and J by 1 base, with 13 bases between.

This clonotype has a handful of counts. This sequence joins TRBV6-6 and TRBJ2-5; TRBD2 matches at 9 bases. Per germline, CDR1 MNHNY and CDR2 SVGAGI (reference sequence). V dropped 5 bases and J dropped 5; count of bases not matched to a gene: 0. The CDR3 loop spans 12 amino acids. The CDR3: CASSSGGETQYF. CDR3 in DNA: TGTGCCAGCAGTAGCGGGGGGGAGACCCAGTACTTC.

The rearrangement joins TRBV27 to TRBJ1-1; D uncertain. There are 16 residues in the CDR3. The V end lost 2 bases, the J end lost 5 bases, and 18 bases lay between the germline ends. Per the germline V gene, CDR1 is MNHEY and CDR2 is SMNVEV (reference sequence). CDR3 in amino acids: CASSLTIDGLATEAFF. Here the CDR3 DNA reads TGTGCCAGCAGTTTAACCATAGACGGCTTAGCAACTGAAGCTTTCTTT.

This clonotype was counted only a few times. The chain links TRBV10-3 to TRBJ1-5; weak D call: TRBD1 (6 bases). V was cut by 2 bases and J by 7 bases, with 12 bases left in between. The CDR3 runs 14 residues. Germline V CDR1 and CDR2: ENHRY, SYGVKD. CDR3: CAISEMGQGQPQHF. CDR3 nucleotide sequence: TGTGCCATCAGTGAGATGGGACAAGGGCAGCCCCAGCATTTT.

This chain connects TRBV25-1 to TRBJ1-6; D perhaps matches TRBD1 (6 bases). CDR1 and CDR2 (germline): MGHDK, SYGVNS. Trimming left V 1 base short and J 6 bases short, with 10 bases between. The CDR3 length is 15 residues. The CDR3 DNA follows: TGTGCCAGCAGTGAATCGACAGGATCTAATTCACCCCTCCACTTT. This gives the protein CASSESTGSNSPLHF.

The rearrangement joins TRBV12-3 or TRBV12-4 to TRBJ2-4; the D is unclear. V gave up 3 bases and J gave up 7 bases, with 13 bases separating them. This CDR3 comprises 14 residues. CDR3 sequence: CASSFQETVNIQYF. The CDR3 nucleotides read TGTGCCAGCAGTTTTCAGGAGACGGTTAACATTCAGTACTTC.

This clonotype was seen a handful of times. The chain joins TRBV27 to TRBJ2-3, with unresolved D. Germline CDR1 MNHEY, CDR2 SMNVEV (reference sequence). V was trimmed by 6 bases and J by 1 base, leaving 14 bases between them. The CDR3 is 15 residues long. The CDR3, as DNA: TGTGCCAGCAGCTCCAGGTCCGGAGGCACAGATACGCAGTATTTT. As protein: CASSSRSGGTDTQYF.

The V call is TRBV3-1, the J call TRBJ1-3; D is ambiguous. The V end was cut by 1 base, the J end by 5 bases, with 12 bases between. CDR1 is LGHDT, CDR2 YNNKEL, per germline (reference sequence). This CDR3 region has 15 residues. The CDR3 reads CASSQVLADRNTIYF. The CDR3 DNA reads as TGTGCCAGCAGCCAAGTATTAGCGGACCGAAACACCATATATTTT.

This clonotype was recorded once. The chain employs TRBV5-1 and TRBJ2-3; 11 bases agree with TRBD2. The J segment lost 4 bases and the V segment lost 5 bases, leaving 6 bases of the junction unmatched. Germline V gives CDR1 SGHRS, CDR2 YFSETQ. The CDR3 runs to 15 residues. The CDR3 region is CASSGSGGASDTQYF. DNA for the CDR3: TGCGCCAGCAGTGGTAGCGGGGGGGCCTCAGATACGCAGTATTTT.

V and J are TRBV6-1 and TRBJ1-5; no definite D call. This CDR3 spans 15 amino acids. Trimming took off 5 bases at V and 3 bases at J, with 14 bases between the two ends. The germline V gene has CDR1 MNHNS and CDR2 SASEGT. In DNA, the CDR3 is TGTGCCAGCAGTTCCCGTAACAGATACAATCAGCCCCAGCATTTT. It yields the protein CASSSRNRYNQPQHF.

CDR3: CASRDRDSGAFF. The CDR3 coding sequence is TGCGCCAGCAGAGACCGGGACAGTGGAGCTTTCTTT. The chain recombines TRBV5-1 with TRBJ1-1; TRBD1 aligns across 7 bases. V was clipped by 5 bases and J by 10 bases; unmatched bases: 8. In germline, CDR1 is SGHRS, CDR2 YFSETQ. CDR3 length equals 12 residues. The full variable domain, in which reference TRBV5-1 and TRBJ1-1 provide the parts outside the CDR3, is KAGVTQTPRYLIKTRGQQVTLSCSPISGHRSVSWYQQTPGQGLQFLFEYFSETQRNKGNFPGRFSGRQFSNSRSEMNVSTLELGDSALYLCASRDRDSGAFFGQGTRLTVV.

The chain has TRBV12-3 or TRBV12-4 and TRBJ1-5; tentatively, D is TRBD1 (5 bases). CDR3 size: 15 residues. V gave up 8 bases and J gave up 4 bases, with 18 bases separating them. This CDR3 reads CASSGSGGGNQPQHF. In DNA, the CDR3 is TGTGCCAGCTCTGGTTCTGGCGGGGGAAATCAGCCCCAGCATTTT.

This clonotype was seen many times. The rearrangement joins TRBV7-9 to TRBJ2-7, with 8 bases matching TRBD1. This CDR3 has 14 residues. Trimming cost V 5 bases and J 8 bases; bases outside gene matches: 11. CDR1 is SEHNR and CDR2 is FQNEAQ in the germline V gene (reference sequence). The CDR3 protein is CASSAGQGTGKQYF. The CDR3 DNA reads as TGTGCCAGCAGCGCAGGACAGGGCACAGGAAAGCAGTACTTC.

This clonotype was seen more than once but under ten times. The chain carries TRBV12-3 or TRBV12-4 and TRBJ2-2, with D possibly being TRBD1 or TRBD2 (6 bases each). The CDR3 is 16 amino acids. V gave up 3 bases and J gave up 4 bases, with 15 bases separating them. The CDR3 DNA is TGTGCCAGCAGTTTTCGCCCCGGGGGCACCACCGGGGAGCTGTTTTTT. It translates to CASSFRPGGTTGELFF.

J is TRBJ1-1 and V is TRBV20-1, with TRBD1 matching 7 bases. This CDR3 spans 13 amino acids. Germline V gives CDR1 DFQATT, CDR2 SNEGSKA (reference sequence). V trimming: 0 bases; J trimming: 7 bases; junction bases outside the gene matches: 5. The CDR3 nucleotides read TGCAGTGCTAGAGATCCTAGGACAGGTGAAGCTTTCTTT. Translated, it gives CSARDPRTGEAFF.

The CDR3 DNA reads TGTGCCAGCAGCTTAGGAAGTGCCTACGAGCAGTACTTC. Protein: CASSLGSAYEQYF. The V gene is TRBV7-2, the J gene TRBJ2-7; no clear D. V was cut by 1 base and J by 2 bases, with 6 bases left in between. The germline CDR1 and CDR2 sequences are SGHTA and FQGNSA. The CDR3 runs to 13 residues.

There are a few counts of this clonotype. The chain carries TRBV6-1 and TRBJ1-1; D is undetermined. V was pared by 1 base and J by 6 bases, with 15 bases between. This CDR3 contains 15 residues. Germline CDR1 and CDR2: MNHNS and SASEGT. The CDR3 bases are TGTGCCAGCAGTGAAGATTGGGTGGGGAGTTCTGAAGCTTTCTTT. It encodes CASSEDWVGSSEAFF.

This rearrangement joins TRBV2 to TRBJ2-1, with 12 nucleotides matching TRBD2. CDR1 is SNHLY and CDR2 is FYNNEI in the germline V gene. This CDR3 comprises 15 residues. With V trimmed by 7 bases and J by 2 bases, 3 bases remained unmatched. The CDR3 coding sequence is TGTGCCAGCACCAGACTAGCGGGAGCCTACAATGAGCAGTTCTTC. This gives the protein CASTRLAGAYNEQFF.

This clonotype was observed a few times. The chain recombines TRBV27 with TRBJ2-3; D remains ambiguous. CDR3 length: 13 amino acids. Germline V lookup: CDR1 MNHEY, CDR2 SMNVEV (reference sequence). Trimming removed 5 bases at V and 5 bases at J, with 11 bases between. The CDR3 reads CASSRGARDTQYF. DNA for the CDR3: TGTGCCAGCAGTAGAGGCGCCCGAGATACGCAGTATTTT.

V gene TRBV2 combines with J gene TRBJ2-3; 8 bases fit TRBD2. Germline V gene data show CDR1 as SNHLY and CDR2 as FYNNEI. The CDR3 extends over 16 amino acids. With V trimmed by 6 bases and J by 0 bases, 8 bases remained unmatched. The chain's CDR3 is CASSPTGGPSTDTQYF. The CDR3, as DNA: TGTGCCAGCAGCCCCACGGGGGGGCCGAGCACAGATACGCAGTATTTT.

In its sample, this clonotype was seen a few times. The V and J genes are TRBV5-1 and TRBJ1-1, with D possibly matching TRBD1 (6 bases). Trimming removed 0 bases at V and 8 bases at J, with 14 bases between. Germline V lookup: CDR1 SGHRS, CDR2 YFSETQ. The CDR3 is made up of 14 amino acids. Here the CDR3 reads CASSLAGGEKEAFF. CDR3 sequence (DNA): TGCGCCAGCAGCTTGGCGGGGGGCGAAAAGGAAGCTTTCTTT.

This clonotype was observed a few times. The chain is built from TRBV7-2 and TRBJ1-4, with 8 bases fitting TRBD1. The germline V gene encodes CDR1 SGHTA and CDR2 FQGNSA. J lost 8 bases, V lost 1 base, and 6 bases had no gene match. The CDR3 is made up of 15 amino acids. In DNA form, the CDR3 reads TGTGCCAGCAGCTTAGGTCCAGGGGGCGGCGAAAAACTGTTTTTT. It yields the protein CASSLGPGGGEKLFF.

The chain carries TRBV5-1 and TRBJ2-1, with 7 bases that match TRBD1. The CDR3 has 14 residues. Germline CDR1 SGHRS, CDR2 YFSETQ. The J segment lost 6 bases and the V segment lost 1 base, leaving 4 bases of the junction unmatched. The CDR3 nucleotides are TGCGCCAGCAGCTTGAGGGGGCCCTCCAATGAGCAGTTCTTC. As protein: CASSLRGPSNEQFF.